This T cell receptor (beta chain) was identified in a study of graft-versus-host responses after intestinal transplantation. Whole-study results and caveats: Detected in recipient marrow were GvH clones, some of which were first observed in ileum or blood. The study associated peak circulating GvH clone levels with early post-transplant HvG declines.

This clone was seen only a few times. Its target is not known. Using immunoSEQ multiplex PCR, the repertoire was profiled, and TCRdb retains in-frame clones only, with some absent. The sample includes about 97,000 clones, around 90% of them seen just once. Germline CDR1 and CDR2: MGHRA and YSYEKL. This CDR3 has 14 residues. V was cut by 4 bases and J by 0 bases, with 9 bases left in between. The gene calls are TRBV4-1 and TRBJ1-1, with D possibly matching TRBD1 (5 bases). This TCR came from a human patient who received an intestinal transplant, so some T cells may come from the graft donor. The sequences come from PBMCs, collected roughly 410 days after intestinal transplant. CDR3 DNA sequence: TGCGCCAGCAGCCGCGGGGCCATGAACACTGAAGCTTTCTTT. Protein sequence: CASSRGAMNTEAFF.